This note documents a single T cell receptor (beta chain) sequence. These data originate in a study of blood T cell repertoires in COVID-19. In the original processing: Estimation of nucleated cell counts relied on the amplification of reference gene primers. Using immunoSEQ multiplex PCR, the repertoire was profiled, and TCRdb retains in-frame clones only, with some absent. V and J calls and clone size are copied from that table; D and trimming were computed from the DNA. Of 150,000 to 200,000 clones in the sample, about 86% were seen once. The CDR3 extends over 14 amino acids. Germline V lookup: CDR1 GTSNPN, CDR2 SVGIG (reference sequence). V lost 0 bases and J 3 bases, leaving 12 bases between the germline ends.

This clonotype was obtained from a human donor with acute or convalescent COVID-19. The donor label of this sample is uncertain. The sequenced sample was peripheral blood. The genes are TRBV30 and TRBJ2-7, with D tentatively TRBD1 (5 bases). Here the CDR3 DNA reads TGTGCCTGGAGTGTAGGTCAAGGGGTCTACGAGCAGTACTTC. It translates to CAWSVGQGVYEQYF.